A single sample gave rise to the 25 T cell receptor beta chains below, sequenced in a study of blood T cells in healthy people across ages. Alongside a J-beta primer mix, a sample-barcoded 5' primer served in a second PCR lasting about 6 to 11 cycles. TCRdb called the 5' RACE reads again in MiXCR, with one record for every CDR3 protein. The data show about 780,000 distinct CDR3 sequences, about half seen once. Material for sequencing was blood. The source is an elderly man in good health.

The V gene is TRBV20-1, the J gene TRBJ1-1, with D perhaps matching TRBD1 (5 bases). Trimming left V 3 bases short and J 2 bases short, with 10 bases between. The CDR3 extends over 13 amino acids. Germline V gene data show CDR1 as DFQATT and CDR2 as SNEGSKA (reference sequence). The chain's CDR3 is CSARGDHNTEAFF. CDR3 in DNA: TGCAGTGCTAGGGGGGACCATAACACTGAAGCTTTCTTT.

Only a few counts were recorded for this clonotype. The chain is built from TRBV28 and TRBJ2-5; 10 bases align to TRBD2. The CDR3 is 15 amino acids. Trimming took 4 bases from V and 11 from J; bases not matched to a gene: 13. CDR1 and CDR2 from the germline V gene are MDHEN and SYDVKM. As DNA, the CDR3 is TGTGCCAGCAGTTCCTTAGCGGGAGGAGACAATGAGCAGTACTTC. It yields the protein CASSSLAGGDNEQYF.

Points on this clonotype: Being one base from a much bigger clone, this may be a read error. As DNA, the CDR3 is TGTGCCAGCAGCCAAGACCCTATGTCTAACAATGAGCAGTACTTC. This gives the protein CASSQDPMSNNEQYF. This chain uses TRBV3-1 with TRBJ2-5; D is unresolved. CDR1 is LGHDT, CDR2 YNNKEL, per germline (reference sequence). Trimming stripped 0 bases from V and 11 bases from J, with 19 bases between. CDR3 size: 15 residues.

The chain links TRBV7-9 to TRBJ1-1, with D possibly matching TRBD1 (6 bases). Germline V lookup: CDR1 SEHNR, CDR2 FQNEAQ (reference sequence). This CDR3 is built from 15 residues. Trimming stripped 6 bases from V and 2 bases from J, with 16 bases between. The CDR3 nucleotides read TGTGCCAGCAGACCCGGACAGCTACTCAACACTGAAGCTTTCTTT. Its protein product is CASRPGQLLNTEAFF.

A few counts support this clonotype. J is TRBJ2-7 and V is TRBV18; 7 bases align to TRBD2. The CDR3 runs 14 residues. With 0 bases clipped from V and 5 bases from J, the junction kept 4 bases outside the gene matches. Germline V CDR1 and CDR2: KGHSH, LQKENI. CDR3 sequence: CASSPPRREHEQYF. The DNA of the CDR3 is TGTGCCAGCTCACCACCGAGGCGGGAGCACGAGCAGTACTTC.

The rearrangement links TRBV10-2 to TRBJ2-3; D ambiguous. V gave up 7 bases and J gave up 5 bases, with 16 bases separating them. The CDR3 consists of 14 residues. Germline V lookup: CDR1 WSHSY, CDR2 SAAADI. The CDR3: CASMVGVDQDTQYF. The CDR3 DNA is TGCGCCAGCATGGTCGGTGTGGACCAAGATACGCAGTATTTT.

This clonotype was seen once. The CDR3 nucleotides are TGTGCCAGCAGTTTACTTTCGACAGCCTTGAACACTGAAGCTTTCTTT. It specifies CASSLLSTALNTEAFF. V and J are TRBV28 and TRBJ1-1, with D possibly matching TRBD1 (5 bases). Trimming took off 2 bases at V and 0 bases at J, with 13 bases between the two ends. Germline V lookup: CDR1 MDHEN, CDR2 SYDVKM. CDR3 length: 16 amino acids. Complete variable domain (other parts from reference TRBV28 and TRBJ1-1): DVKVTQSSRYLVKRTGEKVFLECVQDMDHENMFWYRQDPGLGLRLIYFSYDVKMKEKGDIPEGYSVSREKKERFSLILESASTNQTSMYLCASSLLSTALNTEAFFGQGTRLTVV.

The rearrangement links TRBV11-1 to TRBJ1-1; maybe TRBD1 (5 bases). The CDR3 contains 16 residues. V dropped 5 bases and J dropped 4 bases, with 20 bases sitting between them. Germline CDR1 is SGHAT and CDR2 is FQDESV (reference sequence). The CDR3 spells CASSPWSGDGGTEAFF. The CDR3 nucleotides read TGTGCCAGCAGCCCCTGGAGTGGGGATGGGGGCACTGAAGCTTTCTTT.

This clonotype was observed a few times. The V gene is TRBV12-3 or TRBV12-4, the J gene TRBJ2-1, with D possibly matching TRBD2 (5 bases). The CDR3 consists of 12 residues. V lost 3 bases, J lost 7 bases, and 7 bases lay in between. The CDR3 coding sequence is TGTGCCAGCAGTTTCGGGGTGAATGAGCAGTTCTTC. Translation: CASSFGVNEQFF.

The CDR3 protein is CASSSQGSVYEQYF. DNA for the CDR3: TGCGCCAGCAGCTCCCAGGGAAGTGTGTACGAGCAGTACTTC. The J gene is TRBJ2-4, the V gene TRBV5-1, with D maybe TRBD1 (5 bases). The J call could be wrong; TRBJ2-7 is a better fit for the DNA end. This CDR3 comprises 14 residues. Germline V lookup: CDR1 SGHRS, CDR2 YFSETQ.

This clonotype occurred a few times. The chain carries TRBV10-3 and TRBJ2-3; 9 nucleotides agree with TRBD2. CDR1 and CDR2 (germline): ENHRY, SYGVKD. V trimming: 0 bases; J trimming: 4 bases; junction bases outside the gene matches: 8. The CDR3 has 17 amino acids. The CDR3 here is CAISESGSGSRPDTQYF. DNA of the CDR3: TGTGCCATCAGTGAGTCTGGTAGCGGGAGCCGGCCAGATACGCAGTATTTT.

CDR3 loop: CASSQDPGPGDHEQYF. DNA for the CDR3: TGCGCCAGCAGCCAAGATCCAGGGCCAGGGGACCACGAGCAGTACTTC. The chain links TRBV4-1 to TRBJ2-7; possible D gene TRBD1, 6 bases. V gave up 0 bases and J gave up 5 bases, with 17 bases separating them. CDR3 length equals 16 residues. Germline V gene data show CDR1 as MGHRA and CDR2 as YSYEKL.

The genes are TRBV9 and TRBJ1-5; the D gene is possibly TRBD1 (6 bases). Trimming shortened V by 2 bases and J by 3 bases, and 12 bases separated the two germline ends. Germline assignment: CDR1 SGDLS and CDR2 YYNGEE. The CDR3 runs 15 residues. DNA of the CDR3: TGTGCCAGCAGCGTCGATGAGGGGGTCAATCAGCCCCAGCATTTT. Its translation: CASSVDEGVNQPQHF.

V gene TRBV20-1 combines with J gene TRBJ2-7, with D hard to call. CDR3 size: 12 residues. V was clipped by 1 base and J by 6 bases, with 10 bases between them. Germline CDR1 and CDR2: DFQATT and SNEGSKA (reference sequence). CDR3 sequence: CSARGRLREQYF. The DNA of the CDR3 is TGCAGTGCTAGAGGACGCTTGCGCGAGCAGTACTTC.

This clonotype has just a few counts. The chain has TRBV7-2 and TRBJ2-1, with TRBD2 matching 12 bases. The CDR3 length is 16 residues. V shed 3 bases, J shed 8 bases, and the junction held 8 bases outside the gene matches. Looked up from germline, CDR1 is SGHTA and CDR2 is FQGNSA. In nucleotides, the CDR3 is TGTGCCAGCAGCTTGCTAGCGGGAGGGCGGTTTGATGAGCAGTTCTTC. As protein: CASSLLAGGRFDEQFF.

The V and J genes are TRBV29-1 and TRBJ1-3, with TRBD1 matching 7 bases. The germline CDR1 and CDR2 sequences are SQVTM and ANQGSEA. CDR3 length: 14 residues. Trimming removed 6 bases from V and 4 bases from J; junction bases left unmatched: 9. The CDR3 DNA reads TGCAGCGTCGGTGACAGGGCTACAGGAAACACCATATATTTT. The encoded protein is CSVGDRATGNTIYF.

As for this clonotype: A much larger clone lies one base from this, so it may be a read error. This CDR3 is CASSLGGPLGENEQYF. In nucleotides, the CDR3 is TGCGCCAGCAGCTTAGGCGGACCTTTGGGGGAGAATGAGCAGTACTTC. The chain has TRBV5-1 and TRBJ2-5; either TRBD1 or TRBD2 may supply D (5 bases each). In germline, CDR1 is SGHRS, CDR2 YFSETQ. There are 16 residues in the CDR3. The ends were cut back, 2 bases at V and 11 bases at J, with 25 bases in the middle.

The rearrangement joins TRBV29-1 to TRBJ2-7, with 7 positions matching TRBD1. CDR1 SQVTM and CDR2 ANQGSEA come from the germline V gene. This CDR3 is 13 amino acids long. Losses at the gene ends were 8 bases for V and 1 base for J; bases not matched to a gene: 8. The CDR3 reads CSFSGTASYEQYF. The DNA of the CDR3 is TGCAGCTTTTCCGGGACAGCATCCTACGAGCAGTACTTC.

This clonotype was recorded once. This sequence joins TRBV5-8 and TRBJ1-2; D is ambiguous. CDR1 and CDR2 from the germline V gene are SGHTS and YDEGEE. Trimming stripped 6 bases from V and 4 bases from J, with 7 bases between. The CDR3 loop spans 11 amino acids. CDR3 in DNA: TGTGCCAGCACCCAGTTCTATGGCTACACCTTC. Protein: CASTQFYGYTF. The variable domain in full, with the rest retrieved from reference TRBV5-8 and TRBJ1-2, is EAGVTQSPTHLIKTRGQQATLRCSPISGHTSVYWYQQALGLGLQFLLWYDEGEERNRGNFPPRFSGRQFPNYSSELNVNALELEDSALYLCASTQFYGYTFGSGTRLTVV.

This clonotype has ten or more counts. A read error may be the cause here, since a much bigger clone is one base away. The CDR3 loop is CASSVGRDSDTQYF. The CDR3 nucleotides are TGTGCCAGCAGCGTAGGCAGGGACTCAGATACGCAGTATTTT. The chain recombines TRBV7-2 with TRBJ2-3, with D possibly matching TRBD2 (6 bases). With 5 bases removed from V and 4 bases from J, the gap between germline ends came to 13 bases. The germline V gene encodes CDR1 SGHTA and CDR2 FQGNSA. CDR3 length: 14 residues.

The chain recombines TRBV29-1 with TRBJ2-2, with 9 bases lining up with TRBD1. Looked up from germline, CDR1 is SQVTM and CDR2 is ANQGSEA. V lost 4 bases, J lost 6 bases, and 6 bases stayed unmatched. There are 14 residues in the CDR3. CDR3 region: CSVGRDRVAGELFF. The CDR3 nucleotides read TGCAGCGTTGGCCGGGACAGGGTAGCCGGGGAGCTGTTTTTT.

This clonotype has only a few counts. The rearrangement links TRBV15 to TRBJ1-2; TRBD1 is a possible D gene (5 bases). Per germline, CDR1 LNHNV and CDR2 YYDKDF (reference sequence). The CDR3 extends over 13 amino acids. The V end lost 5 bases, the J end lost 4 bases, and 11 bases lay between the germline ends. This chain's CDR3 is CATSQGRGYGYTF. CDR3 nucleotides: TGTGCCACCAGCCAGGGTCGGGGCTATGGCTACACCTTC.

This clonotype was found a few times. CDR3 loop: CASSPAAALGGNTEAFF. For the CDR3, the DNA is TGCGCCAGCAGCCCCGCCGCGGCCCTCGGGGGTAACACTGAAGCTTTCTTT. The rearrangement joins TRBV5-1 to TRBJ1-1; tentative D call: TRBD1 (5 bases). From germline, CDR1 is SGHRS and CDR2 YFSETQ. Trimming stripped 4 bases from V and 2 bases from J, with 21 bases between. The CDR3 length is 17 residues.

This clonotype came up a few times. V usage is TRBV11-3 and J usage is TRBJ2-5; 7 bases map to TRBD1. After removal of 6 bases from V and 4 bases from J, the junction contained 8 bases not matched to a gene. Germline V CDR1 and CDR2: SGHNT, YENEEA. The CDR3 contains 14 residues. In nucleotides, the CDR3 is TGTGCCAGCAGTCCGACAGGGAATGGAGAGACCCAGTACTTC. Translation gives CASSPTGNGETQYF.

This clonotype turned up a few times. The rearrangement links TRBV6-5 to TRBJ1-1; 7 bases line up with TRBD1. V lost 1 base and J lost 5; bases outside the gene matches: 22. CDR3 length equals 20 residues. From germline, CDR1 is MNHEY and CDR2 SVGAGI. CDR3 amino acids: CASSYYATPRLGQVGTEAFF. CDR3 coding DNA: TGTGCCAGCAGTTACTATGCCACCCCGCGGTTAGGACAGGTTGGTACTGAAGCTTTCTTT.